The next 19 T cell receptor beta chains were all read from a single sample in a study of cytomegalovirus exposure and HLA in healthy donors. The primer mix had 60 Vbeta and 13 Jbeta primers. Some clones are missing from TCRdb's copy, which holds only in-frame ones; the method was immunoSEQ multiplex PCR. The sample contains approximately 110,000 clones, about 61% of which appear only once. The sequencing input was PBMCs. The source of these receptors is a woman in her twenties or thirties in good health and CMV-seronegative.

V usage is TRBV5-1 and J usage is TRBJ1-2; no firm D call. The germline V gene encodes CDR1 SGHRS and CDR2 YFSETQ. The V and J ends lost 6 bases and 5 bases respectively, with 17 bases between them. There are 14 residues in the CDR3. The CDR3 loop reads CASTRNDDGYGYTF. The DNA of the CDR3 is TGCGCCAGCACACGAAACGACGACGGGTATGGCTACACCTTC.

The J gene is TRBJ2-5, the V gene TRBV7-9, with TRBD1 matching over 8 bases. Near its end, the DNA agrees better with TRBJ2-7, so the J call may be wrong. The CDR3 is made up of 16 amino acids. CDR1 is SEHNR, CDR2 FQNEAQ, per germline (reference sequence). CDR3 bases: TGTGCCAGCAGCTTAGGGACAGGGCCAGGTTCCTACGAGCAGTACTTC. It encodes CASSLGTGPGSYEQYF.

The chain links TRBV27 to TRBJ2-1; 10 bases are a match to TRBD2. The V segment lost 3 bases and the J segment 9 bases; nucleotides outside the gene matches: 8. The germline V gene encodes CDR1 MNHEY and CDR2 SMNVEV (reference sequence). The CDR3 length is 15 residues. The CDR3 region has the DNA TGTGCCAGCAGTTTTTTAGCGGGAGGTGAGGGTGAGCAGTTCTTC. Translated, it gives CASSFLAGGEGEQFF.

The rearrangement joins TRBV7-2 to TRBJ2-7; a possible D gene is TRBD1 (5 bases). CDR3 length equals 14 residues. V was trimmed by 4 bases and J by 3 bases, leaving 13 bases between them. Germline CDR1 reads SGHTA; CDR2 reads FQGNSA. The CDR3 loop is CASSSRTPGYEQYF. CDR3 nucleotides: TGTGCCAGCAGCTCAAGGACACCAGGCTACGAGCAGTACTTC.

The chain has TRBV18 and TRBJ1-2; 11 bases match TRBD1. CDR3 length equals 14 residues. The V gene's germline CDR1 is KGHSH and CDR2 LQKENI. V was clipped by 2 bases and J by 8 bases; unmatched bases: 4. The CDR3, as DNA: TGTGCCAGCTCACCAGGGACAGGGGGAAGCGGCTACACCTTC. It codes for CASSPGTGGSGYTF.

This chain links TRBV11-2 with TRBJ2-1; the match to TRBD2 covers 10 bases. From germline, CDR1 is SGHAT and CDR2 FQNNGV. V was pared by 7 bases and J by 0 bases, with 3 bases of the junction left unmatched. The CDR3 spans 15 residues. The CDR3 DNA sequence: TGTGCCAGCACGCTAGCGGGAGTCTCCTACAATGAGCAGTTCTTC. This encodes CASTLAGVSYNEQFF.

The rearrangement uses TRBV19 and TRBJ2-1, with 8 bases identical to TRBD2. The CDR3 contains 15 residues. Germline lookup yields CDR1 LNHDA and CDR2 SQIVND (reference sequence). Trimming took 6 bases from V and 9 from J; bases not matched to a gene: 13. The CDR3 here is CASRYTGTSISEQFF. Written as DNA, the CDR3 is TGTGCCAGTAGATATACCGGGACTAGTATAAGTGAGCAGTTCTTC.

A few counts support this clone. The CDR3, as DNA: TGTGCCAGCAGACTACAGGGTCGGACTTTCTTT. This sequence encodes CASRLQGRTFF. The chain recombines TRBV11-2 with TRBJ1-1; D is possibly TRBD1 (6 bases). V gave up 6 bases and J gave up 12 bases, with 14 bases separating them. Per the germline V gene, CDR1 is SGHAT and CDR2 is FQNNGV. The CDR3 is 11 amino acids.

This rearrangement joins TRBV4-2 to TRBJ2-3; possibly TRBD1 for D (6 bases). The germline V gene has CDR1 LGHNA and CDR2 YNFKEQ. CDR3 length equals 16 residues. The V and J ends lost 4 bases and 5 bases respectively, with 19 bases between them. The CDR3 DNA follows: TGTGCCAGCAGCCCCGGCTCAGGGGTTGAGGGAGATACGCAGTATTTT. This sequence encodes CASSPGSGVEGDTQYF.

J is TRBJ2-7 and V is TRBV6-1, with no clear D. The CDR3 has 14 amino acids. Trimming removed 4 bases from V and 0 bases from J, with 10 bases in between. Germline CDR1 and CDR2: MNHNS and SASEGT. CDR3 nucleotide sequence: TGTGCCAGCAGTGTTGATTCTAGCTCCTACGAGCAGTACTTC. It translates to CASSVDSSSYEQYF.

The CDR3 coding sequence is TGCGCCAGCAGCTTTGTGGACAGGGTGGATGAAAAACTGTTTTTT. Its protein is CASSFVDRVDEKLFF. This chain connects TRBV5-1 to TRBJ1-4; 8 positions match TRBD1. Germline V gene data show CDR1 as SGHRS and CDR2 as YFSETQ. V dropped 2 bases and J dropped 6; count of bases not matched to a gene: 6. This CDR3 is built from 15 residues.

This chain links TRBV19 with TRBJ2-3; 11 positions agree with TRBD1. The V and J ends lost 4 bases and 4 bases, in that order; junction bases with no gene match: 7. In germline, CDR1 is LNHDA, CDR2 SQIVND (reference sequence). CDR3 length: 16 residues. CDR3 in DNA: TGTGCCAGTAGTACGGTTCCGGGACAGGGGGCAGATACGCAGTATTTT. Its protein product is CASSTVPGQGADTQYF.

The chain has TRBV4-2 and TRBJ2-5; D perhaps matches TRBD2 (5 bases). V was pared by 1 base and J by 5 bases, with 17 bases between. Germline V gene data show CDR1 as LGHNA and CDR2 as YNFKEQ. This CDR3 comprises 16 residues. In DNA form, the CDR3 reads TGTGCCAGCAGCCAAGGAGTTGCGGGCAAATGGGAGACCCAGTACTTC. Protein sequence: CASSQGVAGKWETQYF.

The chain uses TRBV19 and TRBJ1-5, with D uncertain. Per the germline V gene, CDR1 is LNHDA and CDR2 is SQIVND (reference sequence). Trimming shortened V by 4 bases and J by 4 bases, and 8 bases separated the two germline ends. The CDR3 runs to 13 residues. CDR3 residues: CASSNIVNQPQHF. The CDR3 DNA reads as TGTGCCAGTAGTAACATTGTGAATCAGCCCCAGCATTTT.

The chain couples TRBV21-1 to TRBJ1-1; TRBD1 is taken as the D call from the table, unchecked against the DNA. TRBV21-1 has pseudogene status. The CDR3 runs to 13 residues. CDR3 DNA: TGTATACGGGGACAGGGGGCGGCCACTGAAGCTTTCTTT. This translates into CIRGQGAATEAFF.

This clone was seen a few times. This CDR3 is CASSFAHRGSVLPQHF. Here the CDR3 DNA reads TGTGCCAGCAGTTTTGCCCACAGGGGGTCTGTACTGCCCCAGCATTTT. V and J are TRBV28 and TRBJ1-5, with TRBD1 identical over 8 bases. Germline V lookup: CDR1 MDHEN, CDR2 SYDVKM. The CDR3 is made up of 16 amino acids. V trimming: 3 bases; J trimming: 9 bases; junction bases outside the gene matches: 13.

The chain carries TRBV2 and TRBJ2-1, with TRBD2 matching 7 bases. The CDR3 is 16 amino acids. Germline V lookup: CDR1 SNHLY, CDR2 FYNNEI. J was trimmed by 0 bases and V by 8 bases; bases with no gene match: 10. CDR3 in amino acids: CASLGRGEGSYNEQFF. The CDR3 DNA is TGTGCCAGCCTTGGGAGGGGAGAGGGCTCCTACAATGAGCAGTTCTTC.

This clone was picked up a small number of times. The rearrangement links TRBV4-3 to TRBJ2-1; tentatively, D is TRBD1 (6 bases). V lost 0 bases, J lost 7 bases, and 25 bases lay in between. CDR1 and CDR2 (germline): LGHNA, YSLEER. This CDR3 is built from 19 residues. The CDR3 bases are TGCGCCAGCAGCCAAGATCACCCCCCTTACAGGGTACTCTTGAATGAGCAGTTCTTC. This codes for CASSQDHPPYRVLLNEQFF.

V and J are TRBV7-9 and TRBJ1-3, with a tentative D call TRBD1 (5 bases). The CDR3 is 13 residues long. Germline loops: CDR1 SEHNR, CDR2 FQNEAQ (reference sequence). The V end lost 7 bases, the J end lost 2 bases, and 9 bases lay between the germline ends. CDR3 residues: CASMEQAGNTIYF. The CDR3 DNA reads TGTGCCAGCATGGAACAGGCTGGAAACACCATATATTTT.